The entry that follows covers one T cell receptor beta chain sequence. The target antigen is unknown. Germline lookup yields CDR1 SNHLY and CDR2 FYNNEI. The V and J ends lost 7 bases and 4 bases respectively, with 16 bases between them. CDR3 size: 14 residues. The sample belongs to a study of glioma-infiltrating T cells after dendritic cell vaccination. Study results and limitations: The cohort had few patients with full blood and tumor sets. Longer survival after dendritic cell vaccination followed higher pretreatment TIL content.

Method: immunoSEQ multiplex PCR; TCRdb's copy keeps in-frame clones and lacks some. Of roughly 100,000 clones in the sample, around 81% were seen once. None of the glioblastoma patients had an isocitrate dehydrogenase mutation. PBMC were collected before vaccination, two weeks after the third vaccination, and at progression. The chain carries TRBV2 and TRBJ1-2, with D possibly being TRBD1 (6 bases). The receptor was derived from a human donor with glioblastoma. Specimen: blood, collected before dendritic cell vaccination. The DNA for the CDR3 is TGTGCCAGCACTCGACAGGCCCAGGGCTATGGCTACACCTTC. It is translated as CASTRQAQGYGYTF.